These T cell receptor beta chains were read from a single sample in a study of shared clonotypes between healthy human individuals. Assay: immunoSEQ multiplex PCR; the TCRdb copy retains only in-frame clones and omits some. The sample gives roughly 1,800,000 clones, approximately 94% of which show up once; 0.9% to 1.5% is in the top ten. Sequencing input: naive CD8+ T cells sorted from blood. These receptors all come from a man younger than 35 in good health. Each CDR3 is given with its conserved first and last residue. D genes are given only for firm matches. Rows give clone size only sometimes, using once, few, many, or a class for an expanded clone.

CDR3aa	CDR3nt	j_gene	d_gene	abundance	v_gene
CASSPGEGGLPYGYTF	TGTGCCAGCAGCCCAGGGGAGGGGGGCCTCCCGTATGGCTACACCTTC	TRBJ1-2	.	.	TRBV7-6
CASSLSGRNTGELFF	TGTGCCAGCAGCCTGTCCGGACGGAACACCGGGGAGCTGTTTTTT	TRBJ2-2	.	once	TRBV5-5
CASSIGGGSYNEQFF	TGTGCCAGTAGTATAGGAGGGGGCTCCTACAATGAGCAGTTCTTC	TRBJ2-1	.	.	TRBV19
CASSLATTGELFF	TGTGCCAGCAGCTTAGCAACAACCGGGGAGCTGTTTTTT	TRBJ2-2	.	.	TRBV7-6
CASSDTGVSGDFF	TGTGCCAGCAGCGATACGGGAGTTAGTGGCGATTTCTTC	TRBJ2-1	.	.	TRBV7-9
CASSFAVGGEQYF	TGTGCCAGCAGTTTCGCGGTTGGAGGCGAGCAGTACTTC	TRBJ2-7	.	.	TRBV6-5
CSVMGEGLYNEQFF	TGCAGCGTTATGGGGGAGGGCCTCTACAATGAGCAGTTCTTC	TRBJ2-1	TRBD2	.	TRBV29-1
CASSEWGADYNEQFF	TGTGCCAGCAGTGAATGGGGGGCAGATTACAATGAGCAGTTCTTC	TRBJ2-1	.	.	TRBV6-1
CAISDSSGRVETQYF	TGTGCCATCAGTGACTCTAGCGGCAGGGTCGAGACCCAGTACTTC	TRBJ2-5	TRBD2	.	TRBV10-3
CASSSIGAGTYEQYF	TGTGCCAGCAGCTCAATCGGGGCAGGGACCTACGAGCAGTACTTC	TRBJ2-7	.	.	TRBV7-6
CASSAGTGVYEQYF	TGTGCCAGCAGCGCCGGGACAGGGGTATACGAGCAGTACTTC	TRBJ2-7	TRBD1	.	TRBV9
CASSRGTTSYEQYF	TGTGCCAGCAGTAGGGGCACCACCTCCTACGAGCAGTACTTC	TRBJ2-7	.	.	TRBV27
CASSTSGLNYGYTF	TGTGCCAGTAGTACCTCAGGCCTTAACTATGGCTACACCTTC	TRBJ1-2	.	.	TRBV19
CASSFRTGGDEQYF	TGTGCCAGCAGCTTTCGAACAGGGGGGGACGAGCAGTACTTC	TRBJ2-7	.	.	TRBV7-9
CSVDRQDYGYTF	TGCAGCGTTGATCGGCAGGACTATGGCTACACCTTC	TRBJ1-2	.	.	TRBV29-1
CASSPTLGAKNIQYF	TGTGCCAGCAGTCCAACCTTGGGAGCCAAAAACATTCAGTACTTC	TRBJ2-4	.	.	TRBV11-2
CASSEITENYGYTF	TGTGCCAGCAGTGAAATAACAGAGAACTATGGCTACACCTTC	TRBJ1-2	.	once	TRBV28
CASSQYVAGQETQYF	TGCGCCAGCAGCCAATATGTAGCGGGGCAAGAGACCCAGTACTTC	TRBJ2-5	TRBD2	.	TRBV4-1
CASSLGHLGGTDTQYF	TGTGCCAGCAGCTTAGGGCATCTCGGCGGCACAGATACGCAGTATTTT	TRBJ2-3	.	.	TRBV7-6
CASSQIQGEPTEAFF	TGCGCCAGCAGCCAAATACAGGGTGAGCCCACTGAAGCTTTCTTT	TRBJ1-1	.	once	TRBV4-1
CASSSYRDSYEQYF	TGTGCCAGCAGTTCCTACAGGGACTCCTACGAGCAGTACTTC	TRBJ2-7	.	.	TRBV6-5
CASSDRDRGYEQYF	TGTGCCAGCAGCGATCGGGACAGGGGGTACGAGCAGTACTTC	TRBJ2-7	TRBD1	.	TRBV9
CASSAEGIAGGNEQFF	TGTGCCAGCAGCGCCGAGGGAATAGCGGGAGGCAATGAGCAGTTCTTC	TRBJ2-1	TRBD2	.	TRBV9
CASNSTGRNQPQHF	TGTGCCAGCAATTCGACGGGACGAAATCAGCCCCAGCATTTT	TRBJ1-5	.	.	TRBV27
CASTGWTDSYEQYF	TGTGCCAGCACCGGGTGGACAGACTCCTACGAGCAGTACTTC	TRBJ2-7	.	.	TRBV28
CASSLGQGVVSPLHF	TGTGCCAGCAGCTTAGGCCAGGGGGTAGTTTCACCCCTCCACTTT	TRBJ1-6	TRBD1	.	TRBV13
CASSRIVPDTQYF	TGCGCCAGCTCGCGTATAGTCCCAGATACGCAGTATTTT	TRBJ2-3	.	.	TRBV4-3
CASSQVDRGTYEQYF	TGCGCCAGCAGCCAAGTTGACAGGGGAACCTACGAGCAGTACTTC	TRBJ2-7	TRBD1	.	TRBV4-1
CASSLEGEREVIARAQYF	TGTGCCAGCAGCTTAGAGGGCGAGCGGGAGGTTATAGCTCGTGCGCAGTATTTT	TRBJ2-3	TRBD2	.	TRBV7-9
CASSPPRETSGELFF	TGTGCCAGCAGCCCGCCCAGGGAAACCAGCGGGGAGCTGTTTTTT	TRBJ2-2	.	.	TRBV7-9
CASSLPQASAGGPWETQYF	TGTGCCAGCAGTCTCCCGCAGGCATCGGCGGGGGGGCCTTGGGAGACCCAGTACTTC	TRBJ2-5	TRBD2	.	TRBV28
CASSDGQSTNEKLFF	TGTGCCAGCAGTGATGGACAGTCCACTAATGAAAAACTGTTTTTT	TRBJ1-4	.	.	TRBV25-1
CASSLVGVGMNTEAFF	TGTGCCAGCAGTTTGGTCGGTGTGGGGATGAACACTGAAGCTTTCTTT	TRBJ1-1	.	.	TRBV27
CASSNEKLFF	TGTGCCAGCAGCAATGAAAAACTGTTTTTT	TRBJ1-4	.	.	TRBV7-9